The rows below give T cell receptor beta chains drawn from one sample of a study of T cells after posttransplantation cyclophosphamide. Produced via immunoSEQ multiplex PCR; TCRdb's table is partial and in-frame only. The sample shows tens of thousands of clones, around 80% of them seen only once. The sample was CD4+ T cells sorted from blood, taken 1903 days after a stem cell transplant with posttransplant cyclophosphamide. All receptors derive from a female patient aged 40 to 55 who received an allogeneic stem cell transplant from a related donor, was CMV-positive, and had no GVHD. A share of the T cells may be of graft donor origin. Each CDR3 is given with its conserved first and last residue. A D gene is named only where the DNA matches it firmly. Some rows have no size entry. The others give once, few or many, or a class for an expanded clone.

>16|TRBV7-8|.|.|TRBJ2-1
TGTGCCAGCAGCTTAGCGCCGGGGAGCTCCTACAATGAGCAGTTCTTC
CASSLAPGSSYNEQFF
>13|TRBV18|.|few|TRBJ1-2
TGTGCCAGCTCGGCTGGCAGTCCCTATGGCTACACCTTC
CASSAGSPYGYTF
>15|TRBV7-9|TRBD2|.|TRBJ2-1
TGTGCCAGCAGCTTAGTGCTAGCGGGGGGAGGGGAGCAGTTCTTC
CASSLVLAGGGEQFF
>14|TRBV6-1|.|few|TRBJ1-4
TGTGCCAGCCGTTATAGCCTCTCCAGTGAAAAACTGTTTTTT
CASRYSLSSEKLFF
>13|TRBV6-6|.|.|TRBJ1-1
TGTGCCAGCAGTTATGCGGAGAACACTGAAGCTTTCTTT
CASSYAENTEAFF
>14|TRBV19|.|.|TRBJ1-1
TGTGCCATTCCCAAAGCGGGCCATAACACTGAAGCTTTCTTT
CAIPKAGHNTEAFF
>14|TRBV11-2|.|.|TRBJ2-2
TGTGCCAGCAGCTTTGGCAGTAACACCGGGGAGCTGTTTTTT
CASSFGSNTGELFF
>15|TRBV18|.|.|TRBJ2-1
TGTGCCAGCTCACCGCCGACAGAAAACTACAATGAGCAGTTCTTC
CASSPPTENYNEQFF
>14|TRBV5-4|.|.|TRBJ1-1
TGTGCCAGCAGCGGTTACAGGGAGAACACTGAAGCTTTCTTT
CASSGYRENTEAFF
>15|TRBV28|.|once|TRBJ1-4
TGTGCCAGCAGTTTATCCGGGGGGCCTAATGAAAAACTGTTTTTT
CASSLSGGPNEKLFF
>18|TRBV9|TRBD2|few|TRBJ2-7
TGTGCCAGCAGCGTAGCAGTTAGCGGGGGCCCTCGCTCCTACGAGCAGTACTTC
CASSVAVSGGPRSYEQYF
>15|TRBV7-9|TRBD1|few|TRBJ2-7
TGTGCCAGCACCCTTGGAGGGACAGGTGACTACGAGCAGTACTTC
CASTLGGTGDYEQYF
>14|TRBV5-6|TRBD1|.|TRBJ1-2
TGTGCCAGCAGTTACGGACAGGGAAAGAATGGCTACACCTTC
CASSYGQGKNGYTF
>17|TRBV7-8|.|.|TRBJ1-4
TGTGCCAGCCTCGGGGGGGGCTTATCCGCCTCTAATGAAAAACTGTTTTTT
CASLGGGLSASNEKLFF
>14|TRBV18|TRBD1|.|TRBJ2-7
TGTGCCAGCTCCCGGACAGGGGACGTCTACGAGCAGTACTTC
CASSRTGDVYEQYF
>16|TRBV6-1|TRBD1|.|TRBJ1-5
TGTGCCAGCAGTGAAAGGGGCAGGGGGCCAGGTCAGCCCCAGCATTTT
CASSERGRGPGQPQHF
>16|TRBV5-1|.|.|TRBJ1-1
TGCGCCAGCAGCTTAGACTCCCACAGGCCGGGCACTGAAGCTTTCTTT
CASSLDSHRPGTEAFF
>12|TRBV7-9|.|.|TRBJ2-2
TGTGCCAGCAGCTCAAACACCGGGGAGCTGTTTTTT
CASSSNTGELFF
>11|TRBV5-1|TRBD2|once|TRBJ2-5
TGCGCCAGCGGGGGGGTTGAGACCCAGTACTTC
CASGGVETQYF
>13|TRBV6-6|.|.|TRBJ1-1
TGTGCCAGCAAAGCAGGGTCGGGTACTGAAGCTTTCTTT
CASKAGSGTEAFF
>14|TRBV12-5|.|.|TRBJ2-3
TGTGCTAGTGGGAGGGAGGCCAGCACAGATACGCAGTATTTT
CASGREASTDTQYF
>15|TRBV4-1|TRBD2|.|TRBJ2-3
TGCGCCAGCAGCCAACGGGCTAGCGGGGCAGATACGCAGTATTTT
CASSQRASGADTQYF
>13|TRBV6-1|.|.|TRBJ1-2
TGTGCCAGCAGTGAATTATCGGCGGGCGGCTACACCTTC
CASSELSAGGYTF
>15|TRBV6-5|.|.|TRBJ2-3
TGTGCCAGCAGTTTAGGTTGGACTAGCACAGATACGCAGTATTTT
CASSLGWTSTDTQYF
>16|TRBV5-4|TRBD1|.|TRBJ1-2
TGTGCCAGCAGCCCTGACAGGGCTCGATCTCCTTATGGCTACACCTTC
CASSPDRARSPYGYTF
>14|TRBV7-2|.|few|TRBJ1-5
TGTGCCAGCTCCGACAGATATAGCAATCAGCCCCAGCATTTT
CASSDRYSNQPQHF
>14|TRBV5-1|TRBD1|.|TRBJ2-2
TGCGCCAGCAGGACAGGGATCGGTCCCGGGGAGCTGTTTTTT
CASRTGIGPGELFF
>16|TRBV6-4|.|.|TRBJ1-6
TGTGCCAGCACCCCAAAGCAGGGTTCTGACAATTCACCCCTCCACTTT
CASTPKQGSDNSPLHF
>14|TRBV6-1|.|few|TRBJ2-7
TGTGCCAGCAGTGAAGAACAGGCGGTGTACGAGCAGTACTTC
CASSEEQAVYEQYF
>15|TRBV5-1|.|.|TRBJ2-3
TGCGCCAGCAACCCCGCGGGGCCCAACACAGATACGCAGTATTTT
CASNPAGPNTDTQYF
>16|TRBV9|.|.|TRBJ2-1
TGTGCCAGCAGCGTAGGTGCGAGGGAAAGATACAATGAGCAGTTCTTC
CASSVGARERYNEQFF
>14|TRBV6-5|.|.|TRBJ2-3
TGTGCCAGCAATCCGGGGGGCGTCACAGATACGCAGTATTTT
CASNPGGVTDTQYF
>11|TRBV28|.|.|TRBJ1-5
TGTGCCAGCAGTAGAGATCAGCCCCAGCATTTT
CASSRDQPQHF
>14|TRBV15|.|.|TRBJ2-7
TGTGCCACCAGCAGAGACCGGGGATCCTACGAGCAGTACTTC
CATSRDRGSYEQYF
>14|TRBV4-2|.|.|TRBJ2-2
TGTGCCAGCAGCTTGGGAGGGAACACCGGGGAGCTGTTTTTT
CASSLGGNTGELFF
>15|TRBV28|TRBD1|.|TRBJ2-7
TGTGCCAGCAGTCAGCGAAGGGGGCGCGTCTACGAGCAGTACTTC
CASSQRRGRVYEQYF
>16|TRBV7-9|TRBD1|.|TRBJ2-5
TGTGCCAGCAGCTATGGACAGGGGCTTGGCCAAGAGACCCAGTACTTC
CASSYGQGLGQETQYF
>15|TRBV19|TRBD1|few|TRBJ1-5
TGTGCCAGTAGTATAGGACAGGGCCGGGTTCAGCCCCAGCATTTT
CASSIGQGRVQPQHF
>16|TRBV7-6|TRBD1|.|TRBJ1-3
TGTGCCAGCAGCTTATACCCAGGGGGCGTCGGCTACACCATATATTTT
CASSLYPGGVGYTIYF
>16|TRBV27|.|.|TRBJ1-1
TGTGCCAGCAGTACCATCAGACAGGCACTGAACACTGAAGCTTTCTTT
CASSTIRQALNTEAFF
>14|TRBV4-2|.|.|TRBJ1-5
TGTGCCAGCAGCCATCCTGGGGGGACTCAGCCCCAGCATTTT
CASSHPGGTQPQHF
>15|TRBV5-4|TRBD2|.|TRBJ2-2
TGTGCCAGCAGTCTGGGAGGGGCTAACACCGGGGAGCTGTTTTTT
CASSLGGANTGELFF
>16|TRBV29-1|TRBD2|.|TRBJ2-7
TGCAGCGTTGAGTCCCAGACTAGCGGGGTGACCTACGAGCAGTACTTC
CSVESQTSGVTYEQYF
>14|TRBV25-1|.|.|TRBJ1-1
TGTGCCAGCAGTTCCATGTGGGTTGGACAGGAAGCTTTCTTT
CASSSMWVGQEAFF
>15|TRBV10-3|.|.|TRBJ1-5
TGTGCCATCAGTTCTCAGGGGAACCGCGGACAGCCCCAGCATTTT
CAISSQGNRGQPQHF
>15|TRBV7-8|.|.|TRBJ2-7
TGTGCCAGCAGCTTAGGGCGGGGGCCAGGCTACGAGCAGTACTTC
CASSLGRGPGYEQYF
>14|TRBV2|TRBD1|.|TRBJ1-2
TGTGCCAGCAGTACGCGGGGACAGGGGAATGGCTACACCTTC
CASSTRGQGNGYTF
>13|TRBV19|.|.|TRBJ2-1
TGTGCCAGTAGTATCATCCCAGGCAATGAGCAGTTCTTC
CASSIIPGNEQFF
>15|TRBV19|.|few|TRBJ1-5
TGTGCCAGTAGTATACTTAGCGGGGGCAATCAGCCCCAGCATTTT
CASSILSGGNQPQHF
>14|TRBV11-2|.|.|TRBJ1-2
TGTGCCAGCAGCTTAGAGGCCCAGGGTTATGGCTACACCTTC
CASSLEAQGYGYTF